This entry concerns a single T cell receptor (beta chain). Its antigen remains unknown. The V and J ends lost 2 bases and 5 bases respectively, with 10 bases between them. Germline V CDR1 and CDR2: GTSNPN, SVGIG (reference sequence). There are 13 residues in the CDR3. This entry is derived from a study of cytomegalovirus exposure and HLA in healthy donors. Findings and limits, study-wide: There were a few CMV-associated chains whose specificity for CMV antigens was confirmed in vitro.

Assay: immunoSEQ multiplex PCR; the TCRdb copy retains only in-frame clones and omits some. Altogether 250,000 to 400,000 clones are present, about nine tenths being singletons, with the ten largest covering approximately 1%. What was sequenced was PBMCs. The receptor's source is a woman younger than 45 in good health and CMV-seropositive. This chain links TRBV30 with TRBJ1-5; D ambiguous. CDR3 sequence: CAWSPQRYQPQHF. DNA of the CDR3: TGTGCCTGGAGTCCCCAACGTTATCAGCCCCAGCATTTT. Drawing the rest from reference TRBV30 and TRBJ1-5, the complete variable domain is SQTIHQWPATLVQPVGSPLSLECTVEGTSNPNLYWYRQAAGRGLQLLFYSVGIGQISSEVPQNLSASRPQDRQFILSSKKLLLSDSGFYLCAWSPQRYQPQHFGDGTRLSIL.